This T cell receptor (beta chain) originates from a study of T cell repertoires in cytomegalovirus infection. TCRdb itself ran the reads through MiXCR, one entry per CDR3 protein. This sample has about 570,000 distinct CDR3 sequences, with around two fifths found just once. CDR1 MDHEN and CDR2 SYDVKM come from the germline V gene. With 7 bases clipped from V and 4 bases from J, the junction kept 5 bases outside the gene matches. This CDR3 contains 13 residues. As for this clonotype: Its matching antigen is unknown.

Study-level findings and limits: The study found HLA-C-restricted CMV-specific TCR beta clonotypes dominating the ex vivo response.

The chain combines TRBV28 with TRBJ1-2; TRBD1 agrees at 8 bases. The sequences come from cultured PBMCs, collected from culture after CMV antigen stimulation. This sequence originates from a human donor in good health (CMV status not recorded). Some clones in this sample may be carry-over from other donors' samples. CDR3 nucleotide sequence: TGTGCCAGCAAAGACAGGGGATCCTATGGCTACACCTTC. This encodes CASKDRGSYGYTF.